This TCR beta chain was observed in a study of T cell responses to AZD1222 COVID-19 vaccine. Study outcomes and limitations: The breadth and depth of Spike-specific TCRs increased once two AZD1222 doses had been given.

The table lists this clone with a few counts. Its antigen is unidentified. This CDR3 has 15 residues. Germline V gives CDR1 MNHEY, CDR2 SVGEGT. V was cut by 5 bases and J by 4 bases, with 17 bases left in between. The method was immunoSEQ multiplex PCR; TCRdb's version includes in-frame clones alone and lacks a portion of them. This sample carries 140,000 or so clones, approximately 90% of them seen once, and the ten largest clones take around 1.7%. Analyses pooled second doses at about 4 or about 12 weeks. The V gene is TRBV6-2 or TRBV6-3, the J gene TRBJ1-1; D gene ambiguous. The source material was peripheral blood, sampled 28 days after the second AZD1222 dose. This receptor was obtained from an adult who received the AZD1222 COVID-19 vaccine. The CDR3 region has the DNA TGTGCCAGCAGTCCCGGTGTTCGAGGGTCCACTGAAGCTTTCTTT. This translates into CASSPGVRGSTEAFF.